The text below deals with one T cell receptor (beta chain). The target of this receptor is not known. No base quality values were provided; no much bigger clone lies one nucleotide off. The sample is drawn from a study of T cell changes during pregnancy in multiple sclerosis (dated by TCRdb to the late 2010s). For the wider study: Changes in the T cell repertoire over the course of pregnancy were examined in this study in women with multiple sclerosis.

The CDR3 contains 13 residues, cysteine and phenylalanine counted. The CDR3 DNA has 39 bases and is translated from base 1. The germline V gene gives CDR1 as SGDLS and CDR2 as YYNGEE. Trimming removed 3 bases from V and 7 bases from J; the gene matches leave 6 bases unexplained. To prepare the library, the immunoSEQ multiplex PCR assay was applied. In TCRdb, the immuneACCESS table is reduced to in-frame sequences with V and J assigned. These tables do not hold every clone; where another copy was compared, an unresolved V gene accounts for under half, and the others remain unexplained. This sample has about 100,000 clones in its table, and roughly 92% of those were observed once. The ten largest account for 3% to 3.5% of the sample.

This sequence originates from a female donor with multiple sclerosis, enrolled in a pregnancy study. The sequencing here drew on peripheral blood, taken after pregnancy. This receptor chain uses TRBV9 and TRBJ1-1, with 7 middle bases fitting TRBD1. This receptor has the CDR3 CASSASRGSEAFF. The sequence in DNA is TGTGCCAGCAGCGCTTCCAGGGGGAGTGAAGCTTTCTTT.